The 24 T cell receptor beta chains in this list originate from one sample, sequenced in a study of shared clonotypes between healthy human individuals. Measured with immunoSEQ multiplex PCR; TCRdb has only the in-frame clones, and not every one. The sample has some 2.4 million clones, roughly 93% seen once; the top ten hold 0.36%. Sequenced sample: naive CD4+ T cells from PBMCs. Subset of the sample: CD45RA+ positively selected. These receptors all come from a man between 18 and 29 years old in good health. Some clones in this sample may be carry-over from other donors' samples.

The genes are TRBV9 and TRBJ2-1; 9 bases line up with TRBD2. Germline lookup yields CDR1 SGDLS and CDR2 YYNGEE. The V gene end was trimmed by 7 bases and the J gene end by 9 bases; junction bases not matched to a gene: 8. CDR3 length: 13 amino acids. The CDR3 DNA reads as TGTGCCAGCTCGTTAGCGGGAGTTTCTGAGCAGTTCTTC. Amino acid sequence: CASSLAGVSEQFF.

The CDR3 loop is CASRLTSTDTQYF. In DNA, the CDR3 is TGTGCCAGCAGGCTTACCAGCACAGATACGCAGTATTTT. The chain couples TRBV28 to TRBJ2-3; the D is unclear. Germline CDR1 is MDHEN and CDR2 is SYDVKM. Trimming cost V 6 bases and J 0 bases, with 7 bases left between them. The CDR3 loop spans 13 amino acids.

The J gene is TRBJ2-1, the V gene TRBV6-5, with 7 bases fitting TRBD2. The CDR3 covers 15 residues. V shed 6 bases and J 8 bases; nucleotides not matched to a gene: 13. Looked up from germline, CDR1 is MNHEY and CDR2 is SVGAGI. CDR3 nucleotide sequence: TGTGCCAGCAGCCCCGCCGGGCGGGGGAAGGATGAGCAGTTCTTC. Translated: CASSPAGRGKDEQFF.

Comments on this clone: Other DNA sequences of this sample code for an identical CDR3. This chain connects TRBV18 to TRBJ2-7; 10 bases are a match to TRBD1. The junction had 4 bases not matched to a gene; V was cut back by 0 bases and J by 5 bases. The CDR3 consists of 15 residues. The germline gives CDR1 KGHSH, CDR2 LQKENI. CDR3: CASSPPGQGRHEQYF. CDR3 DNA: TGTGCCAGCTCACCACCGGGACAGGGGAGACACGAGCAGTACTTC.

On this clone: Distinct nucleotide sequences in the sample also encode this CDR3. The J gene is TRBJ2-7, the V gene TRBV11-2; D not certain. Germline CDR1 is SGHAT and CDR2 is FQNNGV. This CDR3 comprises 11 residues. Trimming stripped 1 base from V and 7 bases from J, with 5 bases between. The CDR3 spells CASSLVGEQYF. DNA of the CDR3: TGTGCCAGCAGCTTAGTTGGGGAGCAGTACTTC.

V and J are TRBV9 and TRBJ1-1; 9 nucleotides agree with TRBD1. Germline CDR1 SGDLS, CDR2 YYNGEE. V lost 0 bases and J lost 1; bases outside the gene matches: 1. This CDR3 region has 15 residues. The CDR3 spells CASSVGQGGNTEAFF. In nucleotides, the CDR3 is TGTGCCAGCAGCGTAGGACAGGGGGGGAACACTGAAGCTTTCTTT.

CDR3 loop: CASSGVAGSNIQYF. CDR3 DNA: TGTGCCAGCAGCGGAGTAGCGGGATCAAACATTCAGTACTTC. The chain links TRBV13 to TRBJ2-4; 8 positions agree with TRBD2. Germline CDR1 reads PRHDT; CDR2 reads FYEKMQ (reference sequence). The CDR3 is 14 amino acids. V was clipped by 5 bases and J by 6 bases; unmatched bases: 6.

The J gene is TRBJ2-7, the V gene TRBV5-1; 8 nucleotides agree with TRBD1. Germline CDR1 reads SGHRS; CDR2 reads YFSETQ. V lost 4 bases to trimming and J lost 13 bases; unmatched junction nucleotides: 7. The CDR3 sequence is 11 residues long. The CDR3 bases are TGCGCCAGCAGCCTGACAGGGGACCATTACTTC. Translation gives CASSLTGDHYF.

This chain connects TRBV2 to TRBJ1-1; D might be TRBD1 (5 bases). Trimming shortened V by 1 base and J by 6 bases, and 9 bases separated the two germline ends. The CDR3 extends over 13 amino acids. The germline V gene has CDR1 SNHLY and CDR2 FYNNEI. This CDR3 is CASSEDRRAEAFF. CDR3 bases: TGTGCCAGCAGTGAAGACAGGAGGGCTGAAGCTTTCTTT.

The CDR3: CASSPDRGRGVFF. CDR3 bases: TGTGCCAGCAGTCCCGACCGGGGTAGGGGGGTTTTCTTT. V and J are TRBV6-4 and TRBJ1-1; tentatively, D is TRBD1 (6 bases). Germline assignment: CDR1 MRHNA and CDR2 SNTAGT. CDR3 length: 13 residues. Trimming stripped 5 bases from V and 13 bases from J, with 20 bases between.

V usage is TRBV11-2 and J usage is TRBJ2-5; D uncertain. The CDR3 has 13 residues. Germline CDR1 and CDR2: SGHAT and FQNNGV. V dropped 5 bases and J dropped 1 base, with 8 bases sitting between them. The CDR3: CASSLSRQETQYF. DNA for the CDR3: TGTGCCAGCAGCCTGTCCCGCCAAGAGACCCAGTACTTC.

The chain combines TRBV27 with TRBJ1-3; D call uncertain. This CDR3 spans 13 amino acids. The germline gives CDR1 MNHEY, CDR2 SMNVEV (reference sequence). V lost 4 bases and J 3 bases, leaving 7 bases between the germline ends. CDR3 DNA sequence: TGTGCCAGCAGTTATCAGTTTGGAAACACCATATATTTT. Translating it yields CASSYQFGNTIYF.

As DNA, the CDR3 is TGTGCCAGCAGCTTGATTGAGGGAAACACTGAAGCTTTCTTT. This codes for CASSLIEGNTEAFF. The V call is TRBV5-6, the J call TRBJ1-1; D is ambiguous. V was shortened by 1 base and J by 2 bases, with 9 bases between the two germline ends. Germline V gives CDR1 SGHDT, CDR2 YYEEEE. This CDR3 has 14 residues.

This clone was recorded once. This chain joins TRBV28 and TRBJ2-1, with D tentatively TRBD1 (5 bases). The CDR3 has 16 amino acids. Germline CDR1 MDHEN, CDR2 SYDVKM. V lost 4 bases and J lost 0, with 13 bases in between. In DNA, the CDR3 is TGTGCCAGCAGTTCTTTAGGGGCATACTCCTACAATGAGCAGTTCTTC. Amino acids: CASSSLGAYSYNEQFF.

The rearrangement joins TRBV5-5 to TRBJ2-1; 7 positions agree with TRBD2. CDR3 size: 15 residues. CDR1 SGHKS and CDR2 YYEKEE come from the germline V gene (reference sequence). V shed 4 bases and J 0 bases; nucleotides not matched to a gene: 4. The CDR3 coding sequence is TGTGCCAGCAGCATAGGGACTAACTCCTACAATGAGCAGTTCTTC. Its translation: CASSIGTNSYNEQFF.

The CDR3 sequence: CASSLVGQGAANYGYTF. Written as DNA, the CDR3 is TGCGCCAGCAGCTTGGTGGGACAGGGGGCAGCTAACTATGGCTACACCTTC. This chain connects TRBV5-1 to TRBJ1-2; 12 bases fit TRBD1. The trim removed 0 bases at V and 0 bases at J, leaving 3 bases unmatched. The CDR3 is made up of 17 amino acids. In germline, CDR1 is SGHRS, CDR2 YFSETQ.

The V gene is TRBV6-1, the J gene TRBJ2-1, with 10 bases that match TRBD2. From germline, CDR1 is MNHNS and CDR2 SASEGT. The CDR3 totals 17 residues. V lost 2 bases to trimming and J lost 6 bases; unmatched junction nucleotides: 10. In DNA, the CDR3 is TGTGCCAGCAGTGAAAGGCCACCTAGCGGGAGCGTCAATGAGCAGTTCTTC. This encodes CASSERPPSGSVNEQFF.

The chain joins TRBV6-1 to TRBJ2-1; 12 nucleotides match TRBD2. The CDR3 runs to 19 residues. Losses at the gene ends were 1 base for V and 2 bases for J; bases not matched to a gene: 9. The germline V gene has CDR1 MNHNS and CDR2 SASEGT. In nucleotides, the CDR3 is TGTGCCAGCAGTGAAGTTAGGAGAGGACTAGCGGGGACCTACAATGAGCAGTTCTTC. This translates into CASSEVRRGLAGTYNEQFF.

Remarks on this clone: Mismatch with germline at one junction end may stem from a read error. Here the CDR3 DNA reads TGTGCCAGCAGCTTGTACAGACGCAGGGACACCGGATTT. Translated, it gives CASSLYRRRDTGF. The V call is TRBV5-6, the J call TRBJ1-4; D might be TRBD1 (6 bases). Germline V gene data show CDR1 as SGHDT and CDR2 as YYEEEE. CDR3 size: 13 residues.

The chain employs TRBV28 and TRBJ2-5; D is undetermined. Germline CDR1 is MDHEN and CDR2 is SYDVKM. Trimming pared 6 bases from V and 8 bases from J, leaving 7 bases between. This CDR3 comprises 10 residues. CDR3 sequence reads: CASSRSTQYF. The CDR3 DNA sequence: TGTGCCAGCAGCCGGAGTACCCAGTACTTC.

The chain uses TRBV6-6 and TRBJ2-1, with D possibly being TRBD2 (6 bases). The CDR3 sequence is 14 residues long. Trimming pared 8 bases from V and 8 bases from J, leaving 19 bases between. Looked up from germline, CDR1 is MNHNY and CDR2 is SVGAGI (reference sequence). The CDR3 nucleotides are TGTGCCAGCGTCCGGGAGTTAGTTGGCGATGAGCAGTTCTTC. Residues: CASVRELVGDEQFF.

The CDR3 loop is CASSHDSNYGYTF. The CDR3, as DNA: TGCGCCAGCAGCCACGACAGTAACTATGGCTACACCTTC. The rearrangement links TRBV5-1 to TRBJ1-2, with TRBD1 as a possible D gene (5 bases). The V end lost 4 bases, the J end lost 1 base, and 8 bases lay between the germline ends. The CDR3 covers 13 residues. The germline V gene encodes CDR1 SGHRS and CDR2 YFSETQ.

The chain combines TRBV5-4 with TRBJ2-5, with D possibly matching TRBD1 (6 bases). The end of the DNA aligns better with TRBJ2-7, so the J call may be wrong. This CDR3 comprises 14 residues. Germline V CDR1 and CDR2: SGHNT, YYREEE (reference sequence). CDR3 coding DNA: TGTGCCAGCAGCCCCGACAGGTCATACTACGAGCAGTACTTC. This gives the protein CASSPDRSYYEQYF.

In the case of this clone: Other DNA sequences in the sample encode the same CDR3. The chain combines TRBV6-1 with TRBJ2-1; 8 positions match TRBD2. This CDR3 is built from 15 residues. The V gene end was trimmed by 4 bases and the J gene end by 5 bases; junction bases not matched to a gene: 7. From germline, CDR1 is MNHNS and CDR2 SASEGT. Here the CDR3 DNA reads TGTGCCAGCAGTGTTGGTACTAGCGGAAACAATGAGCAGTTCTTC. This translates into CASSVGTSGNNEQFF.